The 17 T cell receptor beta chains below come from one sample, sequenced in a study of early T cells in non-severe SARS-CoV-2 infection. TCRdb ran MiXCR on the 5' RACE reads and lists one entry per CDR3 protein. The table includes about 56,000 distinct CDR3 sequences, under 12% detected once. Sequenced: whole blood. The source is an adult who was a healthcare worker with PCR-confirmed SARS-CoV-2 infection or an uninfected control (not recorded which).

This clonotype was counted only a few times. This chain connects TRBV20-1 to TRBJ2-7, with 7 bases lining up with TRBD1. V was pared by 4 bases and J by 0 bases, with 3 bases of the junction left unmatched. The length of the CDR3 is 13 residues. The germline CDR1 and CDR2 sequences are DFQATT and SNEGSKA (reference sequence). DNA for the CDR3: TGCAGTGCTACCAGACAGGGCTCCTACGAGCAGTACTTC. This translates into CSATRQGSYEQYF.

In its sample, this clonotype was seen many times. This chain links TRBV12-5 with TRBJ1-1, with D perhaps TRBD1 (5 bases). V lost 6 bases, J lost 4 bases, and 15 bases lay in between. Germline V gene data show CDR1 as LGHNT and CDR2 as FRNRAP. This CDR3 has 14 residues. The CDR3 loop reads CASGVSTASTEAFF. CDR3 coding DNA: TGTGCTAGTGGGGTCTCGACAGCCTCCACTGAAGCTTTCTTT.

This chain links TRBV20-1 with TRBJ2-3; D gene uncertain. V was trimmed by 6 bases and J by 4 bases, leaving 17 bases between them. From germline, CDR1 is DFQATT and CDR2 SNEGSKA (reference sequence). The length of the CDR3 is 14 residues. The CDR3 loop is CSALNHPAADTQYF. Here the CDR3 DNA reads TGCAGTGCCTTAAATCACCCGGCGGCAGATACGCAGTATTTT.

This rearrangement joins TRBV6-5 to TRBJ2-7; 11 bases fit TRBD2. V was clipped by 0 bases and J by 6 bases; unmatched bases: 4. The CDR3 covers 15 residues. Germline lookup yields CDR1 MNHEY and CDR2 SVGAGI. CDR3 sequence reads: CASSYSPSGRLEQYF. CDR3 sequence (DNA): TGTGCCAGCAGTTACTCCCCTAGCGGGAGGCTCGAGCAGTACTTC.

This clonotype was detected a few times. This chain uses TRBV20-1 with TRBJ1-4, with D tentatively TRBD1 (6 bases). Trimming cost V 7 bases and J 1 base, with 10 bases left between them. The germline CDR1 and CDR2 sequences are DFQATT and SNEGSKA (reference sequence). The CDR3 covers 13 residues. CDR3 in amino acids: CSGGQLTNEKLFF. The CDR3, as DNA: TGCAGTGGCGGACAGTTAACTAATGAAAAACTGTTTTTT.

This clonotype was picked up many times. The chain employs TRBV29-1 and TRBJ2-7; 11 nucleotides line up with TRBD1. The J segment lost 6 bases and the V segment lost 7 bases, leaving 8 bases of the junction unmatched. The CDR3 extends over 13 amino acids. Per germline, CDR1 SQVTM and CDR2 ANQGSEA. The CDR3 here is CSAGRTGGSEQYF. For the CDR3, the DNA is TGCAGCGCCGGGAGGACAGGGGGCAGCGAGCAGTACTTC.

A few counts support this clonotype. CDR3 sequence (DNA): TGTGCCAGCAGCCCACGTCGGGACAGGGGGACCTACGAGCAGTACTTC. It specifies CASSPRRDRGTYEQYF. The chain links TRBV7-6 to TRBJ2-7; TRBD1 aligns across 11 bases. The CDR3 loop spans 16 amino acids. Germline V gene lookup returns CDR1 SGHVS and CDR2 FNYEAQ. Trimming took 5 bases from V and 2 from J; bases not matched to a gene: 8.

This clonotype was observed a handful of times. The genes are TRBV14 and TRBJ2-7; D not resolved. The germline gives CDR1 SGHDN, CDR2 FVKESK. Trimming stripped 5 bases from V and 7 bases from J, with 21 bases between. The CDR3 covers 15 residues. In DNA, the CDR3 is TGTGCCAGCAGCGCAGACTCCACCGTCTTCCGGGAGCAGTACTTC. Amino acid sequence: CASSADSTVFREQYF.

Of note for this clonotype: A much larger clone differs from this one at a single base, so this may be a read error. The chain is built from TRBV5-1 and TRBJ2-3; D gene ambiguous. Per the germline V gene, CDR1 is SGHRS and CDR2 is YFSETQ. The CDR3 spans 11 residues. V lost 7 bases and J lost 9, with 12 bases in between. This CDR3 reads CASFNSATQYF. The DNA for the CDR3 is TGCGCCAGCTTCAACTCAGCGACGCAGTATTTT.

This sequence joins TRBV27 and TRBJ2-1; the D gene could be TRBD1 or TRBD2 (5 bases each). Germline CDR1 reads MNHEY; CDR2 reads SMNVEV (reference sequence). This CDR3 comprises 15 residues. Trimming shortened V by 5 bases and J by 3 bases, and 14 bases separated the two germline ends. CDR3 nucleotide sequence: TGTGCCAGCAGTCCCGGGGACCCCCACTACAATGAGCAGTTCTTC. It is translated as CASSPGDPHYNEQFF.

This clonotype was seen repeatedly, ten times or more. The V call is TRBV5-6, the J call TRBJ1-2; unclear D gene. CDR3 length: 15 amino acids. The V end was cut by 4 bases, the J end by 4 bases, with 17 bases between. CDR1 is SGHDT, CDR2 YYEEEE, per germline. In DNA form, the CDR3 reads TGTGCCAGCAGCCCAACCCCGGACGGCTTCTATGGCTACACCTTC. Protein sequence: CASSPTPDGFYGYTF.

This clonotype was counted only a few times. The chain joins TRBV5-1 to TRBJ2-5; the match to TRBD1 covers 7 bases. The V gene's germline CDR1 is SGHRS and CDR2 YFSETQ. V lost 1 base, J lost 5 bases, and 8 bases stayed unmatched. This CDR3 has 15 amino acids. This chain's CDR3 is CASSLWTGPVETQYF. For the CDR3, the DNA is TGCGCCAGCAGCTTGTGGACAGGCCCTGTGGAGACCCAGTACTTC. Full variable domain (remainder filled in from reference TRBV5-1 and TRBJ2-5): KAGVTQTPRYLIKTRGQQVTLSCSPISGHRSVSWYQQTPGQGLQFLFEYFSETQRNKGNFPGRFSGRQFSNSRSEMNVSTLELGDSALYLCASSLWTGPVETQYFGPGTRLLVL.

This clonotype appeared many times. The CDR3 DNA sequence: TGTGCCAGCAGATTATACCCGTCCACAGATACGCAGTATTTT. This encodes CASRLYPSTDTQYF. The chain links TRBV2 to TRBJ2-3; D remains ambiguous. The CDR3 covers 14 residues. Germline CDR1 is SNHLY and CDR2 is FYNNEI. Trimming removed 6 bases at V and 2 bases at J, with 12 bases between. Variable domain in full (rest from reference TRBV2 and TRBJ2-3): EPEVTQTPSHQVTQMGQEVILRCVPISNHLYFYWYRQILGQKVEFLVSFYNNEISEKSEIFDDQFSVERPDGSNFTLKIRSTKLEDSAMYFCASRLYPSTDTQYFGPGTRLTVL.

V is TRBV12-3 or TRBV12-4 and J is TRBJ1-6, with D perhaps matching TRBD1 (5 bases). This CDR3 region has 13 residues. V was cut by 5 bases and J by 5 bases, with 7 bases left in between. The CDR3 is CASSQGHNSPLHF. CDR3 in DNA: TGTGCCAGCAGTCAGGGACATAATTCACCCCTCCACTTT.

This clonotype was found a few times. The CDR3 loop is CASSPTQGATGNTIYF. CDR3 in DNA: TGTGCCAGCTCACCGACACAGGGGGCTACTGGAAACACCATATATTTT. The gene calls are TRBV18 and TRBJ1-3; 9 bases fit TRBD1. The CDR3 has 16 residues. Germline V CDR1 and CDR2: KGHSH, LQKENI. V lost 3 bases to trimming and J lost 2 bases; unmatched junction nucleotides: 5.

This clonotype was counted many times. The rearrangement links TRBV27 to TRBJ2-7; tentatively, D is TRBD1 or TRBD2 (6 bases each). The CDR3 extends over 14 amino acids. Per the germline V gene, CDR1 is MNHEY and CDR2 is SMNVEV (reference sequence). The V end lost 5 bases, the J end lost 6 bases, and 17 bases lay between the germline ends. CDR3 sequence (DNA): TGTGCCAGCAGTAGGGACGGGGGACACGTCGAGCAGTACTTC. Protein sequence: CASSRDGGHVEQYF.

The chain couples TRBV27 to TRBJ2-1, with TRBD1 identical over 7 bases. The CDR3 is 14 amino acids. Trimming removed 8 bases from V and 5 bases from J; junction bases left unmatched: 9. The germline V gene encodes CDR1 MNHEY and CDR2 SMNVEV (reference sequence). The CDR3 here is CASRSMQGDNEQFF. CDR3 nucleotide sequence: TGTGCCAGCCGTTCCATGCAGGGGGACAATGAGCAGTTCTTC.